Following are 26 T cell receptor beta chains from one sample sequenced in a study of T cell clonotyping in hematopoietic cell transplantation (dated by TCRdb to the early 2020s). According to the study, the label for this sample's time point signals: 100 days after allo-HCT. Library preparation was by the immunoSEQ multiplex PCR assay. This immuneACCESS table, as held by TCRdb, lists in-frame sequences with V and J called but not all clones. Of the missing ones, under half trace to an unresolved V gene in checked studies; the others have no known cause. The sample profile shows about 29,000 clones; about 94% of them were found once. Of the sample, 9.5% to 12% is held by the ten largest clones. The material sequenced was PBMCs, taken 100 days after allogeneic stem cell transplant. Receptors originate from a female patient aged 50 to 60 who had an allogeneic stem cell transplant from a related donor, so the T cells may come from the graft donor. Some clones in this sample may be carry-over from other donors' samples.

The rearrangement joins TRBV18 to TRBJ1-2; 7 bases agree with TRBD1. Per the germline V gene, CDR1 is KGHSH and CDR2 is LQKENI. With V trimmed by 3 bases and J by 0 bases, 7 bases remained unmatched. The CDR3 sequence is 16 residues long. As DNA, the CDR3 is TGTGCCAGCTCACCTACAGGGGTCCAAGCTAACTATGGCTACACCTTC. Amino acid sequence: CASSPTGVQANYGYTF.

V usage is TRBV10-2 and J usage is TRBJ1-1; 7 positions agree with TRBD1. Trimming at V came to 2 bases and at J to 1 base, leaving 7 bases not matched to a gene. CDR3 length: 16 amino acids. CDR1 WSHSY and CDR2 SAAADI come from the germline V gene. The CDR3 protein is CASSETNRGSNTEAFF. The CDR3 DNA reads TGCGCCAGCAGTGAGACCAACAGGGGCTCGAACACTGAAGCTTTCTTT.

This chain uses TRBV6-6 with TRBJ1-2, with TRBD1 identical over 7 bases. The CDR3 runs 13 residues. Trimming removed 2 bases from V and 4 bases from J; junction bases left unmatched: 1. Germline V gene sequence: CDR1 MNHNY, CDR2 SVGAGI (reference sequence). In nucleotides, the CDR3 is TGTGCCAGCAGTTACCCAGGGGGCTATGGCTACACCTTC. Amino acid sequence: CASSYPGGYGYTF.

V and J are TRBV10-3 and TRBJ1-3, with no clear D. The CDR3 sequence is 15 residues long. CDR1 and CDR2 from the germline V gene are ENHRY and SYGVKD. Trimming pared 0 bases from V and 4 bases from J, leaving 10 bases between. CDR3 protein: CAISESVGVGNTIYF. For the CDR3, the DNA is TGTGCCATCAGTGAGTCGGTCGGGGTAGGAAACACCATATATTTT.

This rearrangement joins TRBV27 to TRBJ1-2, with 7 bases identical to TRBD1. From germline, CDR1 is MNHEY and CDR2 SMNVEV (reference sequence). J was trimmed by 5 bases and V by 3 bases; bases with no gene match: 6. This CDR3 is built from 14 residues. The CDR3 DNA is TGTGCCAGCAGTTTGTCCCCGGGACAGTATGGCTACACCTTC. Translating gives CASSLSPGQYGYTF.

This clone occurred once. The V gene is TRBV5-4, the J gene TRBJ1-5, with D maybe TRBD1 (6 bases). The germline CDR1 and CDR2 sequences are SGHNT and YYREEE (reference sequence). The CDR3 consists of 19 residues. Trimming removed 0 bases at V and 0 bases at J, with 19 bases between. The CDR3 region has the DNA TGTGCCAGCAGCTTGGCCTACAGGGACTTCCCTTATAGCAATCAGCCCCAGCATTTT. Amino acid sequence: CASSLAYRDFPYSNQPQHF.

The V gene is TRBV6-5, the J gene TRBJ2-5, with 8 bases matching TRBD2. The J segment lost 10 bases and the V segment lost 5 bases, leaving 3 bases of the junction unmatched. Germline V gene sequence: CDR1 MNHEY, CDR2 SVGAGI. The CDR3 length is 11 residues. CDR3 bases: TGTGCCAGCAGTACGGGGGGGGACCAGTACTTC. Translating it yields CASSTGGDQYF.

V is TRBV5-4 and J is TRBJ1-2; tentative D call: TRBD1 (6 bases). The CDR3 runs 14 residues. V was trimmed by 6 bases and J by 4 bases, leaving 16 bases between them. Germline V gene lookup returns CDR1 SGHNT and CDR2 YYREEE (reference sequence). The CDR3 spells CASTLDRQFYGYTF. CDR3 sequence (DNA): TGTGCCAGCACCCTTGACAGGCAATTCTATGGCTACACCTTC. The variable domain in full, with the rest retrieved from reference TRBV5-4 and TRBJ1-2, is ETGVTQSPTHLIKTRGQQVTLRCSSQSGHNTVSWYQQALGQGPQFIFQYYREEENGRGNFPPRFSGLQFPNYSSELNVNALELDDSALYLCASTLDRQFYGYTFGSGTRLTVV.

This chain links TRBV6-1 with TRBJ2-7; D gene unclear. This CDR3 spans 15 amino acids. Trimming pared 7 bases from V and 0 bases from J, leaving 16 bases between. Germline V gene data show CDR1 as MNHNS and CDR2 as SASEGT. The CDR3 loop reads CASTPVPDSSYEQYF. The CDR3 DNA reads TGTGCCAGCACCCCCGTCCCGGATTCCTCCTACGAGCAGTACTTC.

The rearrangement uses TRBV7-8 and TRBJ1-1; D not certain. Germline CDR1 SGHVS, CDR2 FQNEAQ. Trimming left V 5 bases short and J 0 bases short, with 19 bases between. The CDR3 loop spans 17 amino acids. The CDR3 bases are TGTGCCAGCAGCCGTCGTAGCGTGAGACGAATGAACACTGAAGCTTTCTTT. Translation gives CASSRRSVRRMNTEAFF. Drawing the rest from reference TRBV7-8 and TRBJ1-1, the complete variable domain is GAGVSQSPRYKVAKRGQDVALRCDPISGHVSLFWYQQALGQGPEFLTYFQNEAQLDKSGLPSDRFFAERPEGSVSTLKIQRTQQEDSAVYLCASSRRSVRRMNTEAFFGQGTRLTVV.

The V and J genes are TRBV5-1 and TRBJ2-1; 10 bases fit TRBD2. Germline loops: CDR1 SGHRS, CDR2 YFSETQ. The CDR3 runs 14 residues. The ends lost 0 bases at V and 10 bases at J; junction bases unmatched: 4. CDR3 DNA sequence: TGCGCCAGCAGCTTGGGTCTAGCGGGGGCCGAGCAGTTCTTC. It specifies CASSLGLAGAEQFF.

The genes are TRBV6-5 and TRBJ1-6, with D possibly TRBD1 on 5 matching bases. V dropped 2 bases and J dropped 0 bases, with 8 bases sitting between them. The CDR3 runs 16 residues. In germline, CDR1 is MNHEY, CDR2 SVGAGI. The CDR3 loop reads CASSYLQGSYNSPLHF. CDR3 nucleotides: TGTGCCAGCAGTTACCTCCAGGGCTCCTATAATTCACCCCTCCACTTT.

J is TRBJ2-3 and V is TRBV2, with D possibly TRBD2 on 6 matching bases. The CDR3 totals 17 residues. Germline V gene lookup returns CDR1 SNHLY and CDR2 FYNNEI. The V end was cut by 3 bases, the J end by 5 bases, with 21 bases between. The CDR3 DNA reads TGTGCCAGCAGTGATAGCGGAGAAAGCGGGTCGGGAGATACGCAGTATTTT. This codes for CASSDSGESGSGDTQYF.

The V gene is TRBV7-2, the J gene TRBJ1-5, with 7 bases that match TRBD1. CDR1 and CDR2 from the germline V gene are SGHTA and FQGNSA. The CDR3 loop spans 14 amino acids. Trimming removed 1 base from V and 7 bases from J; junction bases left unmatched: 4. CDR3 nucleotide sequence: TGTGCCAGCAGCTTAGGAGGGGGCGAACAGCCCCAGCATTTT. Translated, it gives CASSLGGGEQPQHF.

This chain connects TRBV6-5 to TRBJ1-2; D ambiguous. Trimming took 0 bases from V and 3 from J, leaving 8 bases between them. Germline assignment: CDR1 MNHEY and CDR2 SVGAGI. This CDR3 spans 14 amino acids. In DNA, the CDR3 is TGTGCCAGCAGTTACTCCATAAAGTACTATGGCTACACCTTC. It codes for CASSYSIKYYGYTF.

The rearrangement joins TRBV18 to TRBJ2-5; D might be TRBD1 (6 bases). Germline V gene lookup returns CDR1 KGHSH and CDR2 LQKENI. This CDR3 is built from 14 residues. V lost 2 bases to trimming and J lost 2 bases, with 9 bases between them. CDR3 protein: CASSPTGRQETQYF. DNA of the CDR3: TGTGCCAGCTCACCAACAGGGAGACAAGAGACCCAGTACTTC.

This clone was observed once. The chain recombines TRBV27 with TRBJ2-7, with a tentative D call TRBD1 (6 bases). The CDR3 runs to 13 residues. Germline assignment: CDR1 MNHEY and CDR2 SMNVEV (reference sequence). V was trimmed by 6 bases and J by 1 base, leaving 10 bases between them. The CDR3 nucleotides read TGTGCCAGCAGAAAGGACAGTTCCTACGAGCAGTACTTC. This translates into CASRKDSSYEQYF.

The V gene is TRBV5-4, the J gene TRBJ2-2, with D unresolved. CDR1 SGHNT and CDR2 YYREEE come from the germline V gene (reference sequence). The CDR3 consists of 15 residues. The V end lost 0 bases, the J end lost 4 bases, and 10 bases lay between the germline ends. CDR3 in amino acids: CASSLGYSSTGELFF. The CDR3 DNA reads as TGTGCCAGCAGCTTGGGATACAGCAGCACCGGGGAGCTGTTTTTT.

This rearrangement joins TRBV29-1 to TRBJ2-7; tentative D call: TRBD1 (6 bases). Germline CDR1 and CDR2: SQVTM and ANQGSEA. CDR3 size: 13 residues. The V end lost 6 bases, the J end lost 3 bases, and 15 bases lay between the germline ends. The CDR3: CSVRGTPIYEQYF. Here the CDR3 DNA reads TGCAGCGTGAGGGGGACACCGATCTACGAGCAGTACTTC.

This chain connects TRBV30 to TRBJ1-5; tentatively, D is TRBD1 (6 bases). V lost 4 bases to trimming and J lost 7 bases, with 14 bases between them. Germline V CDR1 and CDR2: GTSNPN, SVGIG (reference sequence). The CDR3 totals 13 residues. As DNA, the CDR3 is TGTGCCTGGAATAAGGGAGGGGGGCAGCCCCAGCATTTT. This translates into CAWNKGGGQPQHF.

This chain uses TRBV19 with TRBJ1-1; no clear D gene. Trimming took off 9 bases at V and 3 bases at J, with 11 bases between the two ends. Germline V gene sequence: CDR1 LNHDA, CDR2 SQIVND (reference sequence). This CDR3 has 12 amino acids. CDR3 in DNA: TGTGCCAGCACGGCCGGGCACACTGAAGCTTTCTTT. It encodes CASTAGHTEAFF.

This chain connects TRBV19 to TRBJ2-5, with D perhaps matching TRBD1 (6 bases). CDR3 size: 13 residues. Per the germline V gene, CDR1 is LNHDA and CDR2 is SQIVND (reference sequence). V was trimmed by 4 bases and J by 7 bases, leaving 13 bases between them. CDR3: CASSTLLQGTQYF. The CDR3, as DNA: TGTGCCAGTAGTACCCTACTACAGGGGACCCAGTACTTC.

This chain uses TRBV6-5 with TRBJ1-6; the D is unclear. The germline V and J ends were trimmed by 6 bases and 0 bases, with 9 bases remaining between them. Germline-derived CDR1 and CDR2 are MNHEY and SVGAGI. There are 15 residues in the CDR3. For the CDR3, the DNA is TGTGCCAGCAGCCGAGGGAGCTCCTATAATTCACCCCTCCACTTT. Protein: CASSRGSSYNSPLHF.

This clone was recorded once. V usage is TRBV7-9 and J usage is TRBJ2-7; tentative D call: TRBD2 (6 bases). V was pared by 1 base and J by 6 bases, with 13 bases between. Germline loops: CDR1 SEHNR, CDR2 FQNEAQ (reference sequence). The CDR3 runs to 14 residues. Here the CDR3 DNA reads TGTGCCAGCAGCTTAGGCGGGGAACACCTCGAGCAGTACTTC. Its translation is CASSLGGEHLEQYF.

The rearrangement links TRBV6-6 to TRBJ1-2; 7 nucleotides align to TRBD1. Germline lookup yields CDR1 MNHNY and CDR2 SVGAGI (reference sequence). This CDR3 contains 16 residues. V trimming: 6 bases; J trimming: 1 base; junction bases outside the gene matches: 11. CDR3 amino acids: CASSIAAGTDNYGYTF. CDR3 nucleotide sequence: TGTGCCAGCAGCATCGCCGCCGGGACAGATAACTATGGCTACACCTTC.

This clone appeared once. The chain recombines TRBV5-1 with TRBJ1-1; D ambiguous. This CDR3 has 14 residues. With 0 bases removed from V and 0 bases from J, the gap between germline ends came to 6 bases. Germline loops: CDR1 SGHRS, CDR2 YFSETQ. CDR3 sequence reads: CASSLGTMNTEAFF. The CDR3, as DNA: TGCGCCAGCAGCTTGGGTACCATGAACACTGAAGCTTTCTTT. The variable domain in full, with the rest retrieved from reference TRBV5-1 and TRBJ1-1, is KAGVTQTPRYLIKTRGQQVTLSCSPISGHRSVSWYQQTPGQGLQFLFEYFSETQRNKGNFPGRFSGRQFSNSRSEMNVSTLELGDSALYLCASSLGTMNTEAFFGQGTRLTVV.